This T cell receptor beta chain was profiled in a study of blood T cell repertoires in COVID-19. Study at large: From the United States, Italy and Spain came samples of acute and convalescent COVID-19.

Seattle cases were enrolled at active infection and followed longitudinally. TCRdb keeps only in-frame clones here, not all; method: immunoSEQ multiplex PCR. The table shows nearly 200,000 clones, with around four fifths occurring only once. The sample taken for sequencing was peripheral blood. The source is a man aged 55 to 70 with COVID-19, enrolled during active disease.

CDR3 loop: CASSIRGGTTSDSGYTF. For the CDR3, the DNA is TGCGCCAGCTCCATAAGAGGGGGAACTACGTCTGATTCTGGCTACACCTTC. The chain carries TRBV5-1 and TRBJ1-2, with a tentative D call TRBD1 (6 bases). Germline V CDR1 and CDR2: SGHRS, YFSETQ. This CDR3 is built from 17 residues. V was pared by 7 bases and J by 7 bases, with 29 bases between.